Listed below are T cell receptor beta chains from one sample, sequenced in a study of identical twins. TCRdb independently ran MiXCR on the 5' RACE reads; one entry per CDR3 protein. This sample has a few hundred thousand distinct CDR3 sequences; approximately 17% occur once, and the top ten carry approximately 12%. The sample taken for sequencing was naive T cells sorted from blood. These TCRs come from a man aged 50-60 years in good health. Both conserved end residues are part of each CDR3. The D gene is left open where the match is weak. Some rows mark clone size as missing; the rest say once, few, many or name a class of expanded clone.

d_gene | j_gene | v_gene | abundance | CDR3aa | CDR3nt
TRBD2 | TRBJ2-3 | TRBV24-1 | few | CATSDWRLADTQYF | TGTGCCACCAGTGATTGGAGACTAGCGGATACGCAGTATTTT
NA | TRBJ2-1 | TRBV12-3/TRBV12-4 | many | CASSPERGGFNEQFF | TGTGCCAGCAGCCCCGAGAGGGGGGGCTTCAATGAGCAGTTCTTC
NA | TRBJ1-3 | TRBV5-1 | NA | CASSLGEGGNTIYF | TGCGCCAGCAGCTTGGGGGAAGGGGGAAACACCATATATTTT
NA | TRBJ2-4 | TRBV5-1 | few | CASSPTTGSGNIQYF | TGCGCCAGCAGCCCCACAACAGGGTCGGGTAACATTCAGTACTTC
NA | TRBJ1-1 | TRBV20-1 | many | CSARSPRTENTEAFF | TGCAGTGCTAGATCTCCCCGGACAGAGAACACTGAAGCTTTCTTT
NA | TRBJ1-2 | TRBV30 | NA | CASRESHGYTF | TGTGCCTCCAGGGAAAGTCATGGCTACACCTTC
TRBD2 | TRBJ2-3 | TRBV20-1 | many | CSAIDWTSGKADTQYF | TGCAGTGCTATTGATTGGACTAGCGGGAAAGCAGATACGCAGTATTTT
TRBD1 | TRBJ2-7 | TRBV6-2/TRBV6-3 | NA | CASSRDFGEDRGRYEQYF | TGTGCCAGCAGCCGAGATTTCGGAGAGGACAGGGGACGGTACGAGCAGTACTTC
NA | TRBJ2-1 | TRBV20-1 | NA | CSARLDNEQFF | TGCAGTGCTAGATTGGACAATGAGCAGTTCTTC
NA | TRBJ1-5 | TRBV20-1 | many | CSASPRAHQPQHF | TGCAGTGCTAGTCCCAGAGCTCATCAGCCCCAGCATTTT
NA | TRBJ2-2 | TRBV21-1 | few | CASSKEGAGELFF | TGTGCCAGCAGCAAAGAGGGGGCCGGGGAGCTGTTTTTT
NA | TRBJ1-1 | TRBV3-1 | few | CASSHTGGSTEAFF | TGTGCCAGCAGCCATACGGGGGGATCCACTGAAGCTTTCTTT
TRBD2 | TRBJ2-1 | TRBV6-1 | few | CASSLPGGSEQFF | TGTGCCAGCAGCCTACCCGGCGGGAGTGAGCAGTTCTTC
NA | TRBJ2-7 | TRBV5-1 | NA | CASSLESSAAYEQYF | TGCGCCAGCAGCTTGGAGTCCAGCGCGGCCTACGAGCAGTACTTC
NA | TRBJ2-7 | TRBV4-1 | few | CASSQEVRSYEQYF | TGCGCCAGCAGCCAAGAGGTCCGCTCCTACGAGCAGTACTTC
NA | TRBJ2-5 | TRBV10-3 | few | CAISESRTVKETQYF | TGTGCCATCAGTGAGTCGCGGACAGTAAAAGAGACCCAGTACTTC
NA | TRBJ1-3 | TRBV29-1 | few | CSVSQQGISGNTIYF | TGCAGCGTTAGTCAACAGGGAATCTCTGGAAACACCATATATTTT
NA | TRBJ2-6 | TRBV15 | few | CATSRVNRYSGANVLTF | TGTGCCACCAGCAGAGTAAACCGCTACTCTGGGGCCAACGTCCTGACTTTC
TRBD2 | TRBJ2-3 | TRBV4-3 | NA | CASSRIPGLAGRDTQYF | TGCGCCAGCAGCCGCATACCGGGACTAGCGGGGAGGGATACGCAGTATTTT
NA | TRBJ1-6 | TRBV10-3 | many | CAISGDHKNSPLHF | TGTGCCATCAGTGGTGACCACAAGAATTCACCCCTCCACTTT
TRBD2 | TRBJ2-3 | TRBV7-8 | NA | CASSSSGGATDTQYF | TGTGCCAGCAGCTCTAGCGGGGGGGCTACAGATACGCAGTATTTT
NA | TRBJ2-5 | TRBV4-3 | NA | CASSRGLSGETQYF | TGCGCCAGCAGCCGAGGGCTGAGCGGAGAGACCCAGTACTTC
NA | TRBJ2-7 | TRBV5-1 | NA | CASSKDGSSYEQYF | TGCGCCAGCAGTAAGGACGGAAGCTCCTACGAGCAGTACTTC
NA | TRBJ1-1 | TRBV12-3/TRBV12-4 | NA | CASSLGGWTEAFF | TGTGCCAGCAGTTTAGGGGGATGGACTGAAGCTTTCTTT
NA | TRBJ1-1 | TRBV29-1 | many | CSAFGHLNTEAFF | TGCAGCGCATTCGGACACCTGAACACTGAAGCTTTCTTT
NA | TRBJ2-3 | TRBV29-1 | few | CSVARDTDRGTQYF | TGCAGCGTTGCTCGGGACACCGACCGGGGAACGCAGTATTTT
NA | TRBJ2-6 | TRBV5-1 | NA | CASSADRSSGANVLTF | TGCGCCAGCAGCGCGGACAGAAGCTCTGGGGCCAACGTCCTGACTTTC
NA | TRBJ2-3 | TRBV4-3 | many | CASSHREGGTDTQYF | TGCGCCAGCAGCCATCGGGAAGGGGGCACAGATACGCAGTATTTT
TRBD1 | TRBJ2-7 | TRBV3-1 | many | CASSAGTGEYEQYF | TGTGCCAGCAGCGCAGGGACAGGGGAATACGAGCAGTACTTC
TRBD2 | TRBJ2-7 | TRBV5-1 | NA | CASRNPGLAGVNEQYF | TGCGCCAGCAGGAACCCGGGACTAGCGGGGGTAAACGAGCAGTACTTC
TRBD2 | TRBJ2-5 | TRBV5-1 | NA | CASSLESSGRSSMLGETQYF | TGCGCCAGCAGCTTGGAGTCTAGCGGGAGGAGTAGTATGTTAGGAGAGACCCAGTACTTC
NA | TRBJ2-3 | TRBV12-3/TRBV12-4 | NA | CASSSAPKSFTDTQYF | TGTGCCAGCAGTTCAGCCCCCAAATCATTCACAGATACGCAGTATTTT
TRBD1 | TRBJ1-2 | TRBV6-2/TRBV6-3 | few | CASSRTGLDGYTF | TGTGCCAGCAGCCGGACAGGACTGGATGGCTACACCTTC
TRBD2 | TRBJ2-2 | TRBV5-1 | many | CASSVSGRLGGGELFF | TGCGCCAGCAGCGTTAGCGGGAGATTGGGAGGCGGGGAGCTGTTTTTT
NA | TRBJ1-2 | TRBV6-2/TRBV6-3 | few | CASIPWQGSYGYTF | TGTGCCAGCATCCCGTGGCAGGGGAGCTATGGCTACACCTTC
NA | TRBJ1-5 | TRBV28 | NA | CASSFLGIGNQPQHF | TGTGCCAGCAGTTTCCTTGGTATTGGCAATCAGCCCCAGCATTTT
NA | TRBJ2-7 | TRBV15 | NA | CATSRETGDGNEQYF | TGTGCCACCAGCAGAGAGACAGGAGATGGGAACGAGCAGTACTTC
NA | TRBJ2-7 | TRBV5-1 | NA | CASSFNTGNYEQYF | TGCGCCAGCAGCTTTAATACAGGGAACTACGAGCAGTACTTC
NA | TRBJ1-1 | TRBV12-3/TRBV12-4 | NA | CASSLLTGTEAFF | TGTGCCAGCAGTTTGCTTACAGGGACTGAAGCTTTCTTT
NA | TRBJ2-7 | TRBV7-9 | many | CASSLGRGRDEQYF | TGTGCCAGCAGCTTAGGCAGGGGCCGCGACGAGCAGTACTTC
NA | TRBJ1-2 | TRBV6-2/TRBV6-3 | few | CASSGGAVGGYGYTF | TGTGCCAGCAGTGGAGGGGCAGTCGGCGGCTATGGCTACACCTTC
TRBD1 | TRBJ1-1 | TRBV5-1 | NA | CASSFGTDRMNTEAFF | TGCGCCAGCAGCTTCGGGACAGACAGGATGAACACTGAAGCTTTCTTT
NA | TRBJ2-1 | TRBV5-6 | many | CASSYELRTYNEQFF | TGTGCCAGCAGTTATGAGCTCAGAACTTACAATGAGCAGTTCTTC
TRBD2 | TRBJ2-7 | TRBV20-1 | NA | CSAYSGSSYEQYF | TGCAGTGCTTATAGCGGGAGCTCCTACGAGCAGTACTTC
TRBD1 | TRBJ2-3 | TRBV5-1 | many | CASSWTGTGGTDTQYF | TGCGCCAGCAGTTGGACCGGGACAGGGGGCACAGATACGCAGTATTTT
TRBD1 | TRBJ2-7 | TRBV7-9 | few | CASSHDRDDGYEQYF | TGTGCCAGCAGCCACGACAGGGATGATGGGTACGAGCAGTACTTC
NA | TRBJ2-1 | TRBV6-2/TRBV6-3 | few | CASSHQGLAGNEQFF | TGTGCCAGCAGTCATCAGGGGCTTGCTGGCAATGAGCAGTTCTTC
TRBD1 | TRBJ1-2 | TRBV6-1 | NA | CASSQTTGGVYGYTF | TGTGCCAGCAGTCAAACGACAGGGGGCGTCTATGGCTACACCTTC
TRBD2 | TRBJ2-1 | TRBV12-5 | many | CASGEGLAGGDEQFF | TGTGCTAGTGGGGAGGGACTAGCGGGAGGGGATGAGCAGTTCTTC
NA | TRBJ2-1 | TRBV7-6 | NA | CASSRAGNEQFF | TGTGCCAGCAGCAGGGCGGGCAATGAGCAGTTCTTC
TRBD2 | TRBJ2-1 | TRBV12-3/TRBV12-4 | few | CASSPPLAGPLSNEQFF | TGTGCCAGCAGTCCCCCGCTAGCGGGGCCCCTCTCCAATGAGCAGTTCTTC
TRBD1 | TRBJ1-4 | TRBV5-1 | NA | CASSDRGEEKLFF | TGCGCCAGCAGCGACAGGGGAGAAGAAAAACTGTTTTTT
NA | TRBJ2-1 | TRBV4-1 | few | CASSQEIGGSYNEQFF | TGCGCCAGCAGCCAGGAGATAGGAGGTTCCTACAATGAGCAGTTCTTC
NA | TRBJ2-3 | TRBV12-3/TRBV12-4 | NA | CASSLQGSGTDTQYF | TGTGCCAGCAGTTTACAAGGCTCCGGCACAGATACGCAGTATTTT
TRBD2 | TRBJ2-2 | TRBV7-2 | few | CASSLHGGMNTGELFF | TGTGCCAGCAGCTTGCACGGGGGGATGAACACCGGGGAGCTGTTTTTT
NA | TRBJ1-6 | TRBV29-1 | many | CSVRLRDNSPLHF | TGCAGCGTCAGACTTCGGGACAATTCACCCCTCCACTTT
TRBD2 | TRBJ2-3 | TRBV3-1 | NA | CASSQDGFRGGRVPDTQYF | TGTGCCAGCAGCCAAGATGGGTTTCGTGGCGGGAGGGTTCCAGATACGCAGTATTTT
TRBD2 | TRBJ2-1 | TRBV12-3/TRBV12-4 | few | CASSRAGDGYNEQFF | TGTGCCAGCAGCCGAGCGGGAGATGGCTACAATGAGCAGTTCTTC
NA | TRBJ2-3 | TRBV4-2 | few | CASSPEIRGTDTQYF | TGTGCCAGCAGCCCAGAGATACGAGGCACAGATACGCAGTATTTT